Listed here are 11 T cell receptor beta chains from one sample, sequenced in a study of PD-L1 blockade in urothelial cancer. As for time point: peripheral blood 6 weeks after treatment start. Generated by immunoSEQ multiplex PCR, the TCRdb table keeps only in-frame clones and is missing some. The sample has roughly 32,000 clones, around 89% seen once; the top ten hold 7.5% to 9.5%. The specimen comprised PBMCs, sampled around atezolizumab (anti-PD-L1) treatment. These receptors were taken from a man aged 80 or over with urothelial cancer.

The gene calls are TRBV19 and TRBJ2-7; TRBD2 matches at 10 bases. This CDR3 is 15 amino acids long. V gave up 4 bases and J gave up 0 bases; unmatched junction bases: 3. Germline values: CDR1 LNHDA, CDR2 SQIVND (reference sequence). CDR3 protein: CASSRQREGSYEQYF. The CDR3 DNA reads TGTGCCAGTAGTAGACAGCGGGAGGGCTCCTACGAGCAGTACTTC.

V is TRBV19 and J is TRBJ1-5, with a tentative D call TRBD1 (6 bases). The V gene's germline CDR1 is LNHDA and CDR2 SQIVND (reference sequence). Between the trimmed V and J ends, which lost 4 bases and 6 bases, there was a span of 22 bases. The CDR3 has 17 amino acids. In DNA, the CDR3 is TGTGCCAGTAGTACAGCGGCCTTGGGGGGGGGCGGTCAGCCCCAGCATTTT. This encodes CASSTAALGGGGQPQHF.

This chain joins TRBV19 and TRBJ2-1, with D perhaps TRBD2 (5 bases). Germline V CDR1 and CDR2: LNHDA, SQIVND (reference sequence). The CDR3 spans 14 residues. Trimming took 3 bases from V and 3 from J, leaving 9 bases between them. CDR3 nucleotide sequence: TGTGCCAGTAGTATTCGAGGGAACTACAATGAGCAGTTCTTC. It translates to CASSIRGNYNEQFF.

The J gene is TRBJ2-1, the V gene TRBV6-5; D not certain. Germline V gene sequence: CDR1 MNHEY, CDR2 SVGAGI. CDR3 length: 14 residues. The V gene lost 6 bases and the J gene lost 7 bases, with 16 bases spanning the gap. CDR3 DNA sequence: TGTGCCAGCAGCCACTACGTCAGACCTAATGAGCAGTTCTTC. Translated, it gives CASSHYVRPNEQFF.

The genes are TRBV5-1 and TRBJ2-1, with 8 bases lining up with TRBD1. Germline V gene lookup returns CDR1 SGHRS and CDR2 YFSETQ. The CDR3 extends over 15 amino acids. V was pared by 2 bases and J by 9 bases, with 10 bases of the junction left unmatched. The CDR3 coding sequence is TGCGCCAGCAGCTTATTGGACAGGGAGAACAGTGAGCAGTTCTTC. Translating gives CASSLLDRENSEQFF.

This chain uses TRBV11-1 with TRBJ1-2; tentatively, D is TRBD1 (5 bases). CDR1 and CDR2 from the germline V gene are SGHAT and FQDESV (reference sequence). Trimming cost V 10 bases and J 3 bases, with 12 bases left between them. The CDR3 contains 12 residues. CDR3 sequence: CATSQGDYGYTF. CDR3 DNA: TGTGCCACATCCCAGGGTGACTATGGCTACACCTTC.

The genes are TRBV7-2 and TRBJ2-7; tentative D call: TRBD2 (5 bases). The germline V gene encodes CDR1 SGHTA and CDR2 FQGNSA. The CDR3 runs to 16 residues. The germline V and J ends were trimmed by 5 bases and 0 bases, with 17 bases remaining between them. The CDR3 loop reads CASSPDPAGRSYEQYF. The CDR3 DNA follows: TGTGCCAGCAGCCCCGACCCCGCGGGTCGCTCCTACGAGCAGTACTTC.

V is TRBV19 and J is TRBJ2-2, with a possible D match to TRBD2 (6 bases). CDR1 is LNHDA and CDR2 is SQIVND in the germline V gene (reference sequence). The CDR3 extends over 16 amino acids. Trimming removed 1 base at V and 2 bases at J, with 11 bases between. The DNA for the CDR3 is TGTGCCAGTAGTATAGGAGGGACTTTAAACACCGGGGAGCTGTTTTTT. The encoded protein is CASSIGGTLNTGELFF.

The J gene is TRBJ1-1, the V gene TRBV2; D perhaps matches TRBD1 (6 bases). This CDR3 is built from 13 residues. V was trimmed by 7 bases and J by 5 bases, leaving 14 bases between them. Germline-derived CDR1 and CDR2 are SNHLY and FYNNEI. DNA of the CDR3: TGTGCCAGCAAAGAGGGGAGGGGGACTGAAGCTTTCTTT. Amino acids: CASKEGRGTEAFF.

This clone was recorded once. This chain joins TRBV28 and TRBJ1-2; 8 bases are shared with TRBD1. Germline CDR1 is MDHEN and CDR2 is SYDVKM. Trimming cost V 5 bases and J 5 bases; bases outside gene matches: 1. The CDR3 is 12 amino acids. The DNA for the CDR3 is TGTGCCAGCAGTGGGGACAGGTATGGCTACACCTTC. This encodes CASSGDRYGYTF.

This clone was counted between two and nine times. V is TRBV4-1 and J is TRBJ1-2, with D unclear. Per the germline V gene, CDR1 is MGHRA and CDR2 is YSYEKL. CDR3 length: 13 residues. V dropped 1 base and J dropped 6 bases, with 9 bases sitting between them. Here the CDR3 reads CASSQVGSNGYTF. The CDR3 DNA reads TGCGCCAGCAGCCAAGTGGGCAGCAATGGCTACACCTTC.